The clone carrying this T cell receptor (beta chain) was detected only a few times. This sample was taken from a study of blood T cells in healthy people across ages. A J-beta primer mix and a sample-barcoded 5' primer were used in a second PCR of roughly 6 to 12 cycles. From the 5' RACE reads, TCRdb called clonotypes with MiXCR, one entry per CDR3 protein. In the table there are nearly 800,000 distinct CDR3 sequences, roughly 25% of which are singletons. The CDR3 has 14 amino acids. Germline CDR1 and CDR2: DFQATT and SNEGSKA (reference sequence). Trimming shortened V by 0 bases and J by 7 bases, and 13 bases separated the two germline ends. These records were also assigned to another study, of T cells of mothers and their children.

The clonotype comes from a boy aged 5-17 years in good health. The sample was blood. The chain links TRBV20-1 to TRBJ1-5, with D maybe TRBD1 (5 bases). As DNA, the CDR3 is TGCAGTGCTAGAGATCTAGGGGTCGGGCAGCCCCAGCATTTT. Translation: CSARDLGVGQPQHF.